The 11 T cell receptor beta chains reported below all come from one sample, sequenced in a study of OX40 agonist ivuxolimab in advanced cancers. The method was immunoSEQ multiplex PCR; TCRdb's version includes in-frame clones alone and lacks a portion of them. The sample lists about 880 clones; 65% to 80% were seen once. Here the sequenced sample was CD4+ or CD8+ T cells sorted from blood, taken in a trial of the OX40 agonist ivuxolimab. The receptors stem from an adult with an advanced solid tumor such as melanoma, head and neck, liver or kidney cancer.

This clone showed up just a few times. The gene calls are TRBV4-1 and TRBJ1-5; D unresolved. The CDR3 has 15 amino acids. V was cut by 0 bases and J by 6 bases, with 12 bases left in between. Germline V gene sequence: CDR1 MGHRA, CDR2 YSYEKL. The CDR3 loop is CASSQEVRSVQPQHF. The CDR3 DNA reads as TGCGCCAGCAGCCAAGAGGTTAGGAGCGTTCAGCCCCAGCATTTT.

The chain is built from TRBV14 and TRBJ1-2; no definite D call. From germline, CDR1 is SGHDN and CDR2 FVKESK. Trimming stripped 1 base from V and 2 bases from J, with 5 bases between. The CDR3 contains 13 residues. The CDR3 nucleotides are TGTGCCAGCAGCCAAGCCGGGAACTATGGCTACACCTTC. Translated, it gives CASSQAGNYGYTF.

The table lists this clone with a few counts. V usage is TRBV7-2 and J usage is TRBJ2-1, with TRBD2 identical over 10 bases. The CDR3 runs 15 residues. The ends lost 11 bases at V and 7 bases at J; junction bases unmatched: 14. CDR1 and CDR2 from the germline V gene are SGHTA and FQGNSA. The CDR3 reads CAGGRGLAGVNEQFF. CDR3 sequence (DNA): TGTGCCGGGGGGCGGGGGCTAGCGGGAGTAAATGAGCAGTTCTTC.

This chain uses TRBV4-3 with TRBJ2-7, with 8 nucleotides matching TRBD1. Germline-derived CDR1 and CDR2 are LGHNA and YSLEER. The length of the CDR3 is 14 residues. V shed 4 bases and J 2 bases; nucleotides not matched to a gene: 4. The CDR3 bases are TGCGCCAGCAGCCTGGGGACAGGAGCCTACGAGCAGTACTTC. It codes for CASSLGTGAYEQYF.

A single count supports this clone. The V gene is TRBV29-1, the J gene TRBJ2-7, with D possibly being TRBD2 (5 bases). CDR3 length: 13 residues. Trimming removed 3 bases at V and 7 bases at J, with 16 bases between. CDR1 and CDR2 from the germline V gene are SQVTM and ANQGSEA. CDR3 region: CSVDARGSGEQYF. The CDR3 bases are TGCAGCGTTGATGCCCGGGGATCAGGAGAGCAGTACTTC.

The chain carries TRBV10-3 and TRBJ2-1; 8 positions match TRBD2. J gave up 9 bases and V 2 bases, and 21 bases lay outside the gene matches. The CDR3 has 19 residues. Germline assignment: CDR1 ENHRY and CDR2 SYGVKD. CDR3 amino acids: CAISEGIGGSGSLLGEQFF. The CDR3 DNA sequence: TGTGCCATCAGTGAGGGGATCGGGGGAAGCGGGAGCTTGTTGGGTGAGCAGTTCTTC.

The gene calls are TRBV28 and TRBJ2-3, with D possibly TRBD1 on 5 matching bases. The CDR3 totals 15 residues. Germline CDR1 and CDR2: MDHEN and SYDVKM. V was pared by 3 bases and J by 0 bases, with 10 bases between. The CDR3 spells CASSFPRASTDTQYF. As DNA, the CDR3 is TGTGCCAGCAGTTTCCCCAGGGCGAGCACAGATACGCAGTATTTT.

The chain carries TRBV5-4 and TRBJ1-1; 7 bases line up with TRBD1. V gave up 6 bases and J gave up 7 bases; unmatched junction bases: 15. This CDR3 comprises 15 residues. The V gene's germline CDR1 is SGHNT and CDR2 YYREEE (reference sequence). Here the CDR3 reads CASNSIDRDIDEAFF. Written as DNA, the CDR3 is TGTGCCAGCAACTCGATTGACAGGGACATTGATGAAGCTTTCTTT.

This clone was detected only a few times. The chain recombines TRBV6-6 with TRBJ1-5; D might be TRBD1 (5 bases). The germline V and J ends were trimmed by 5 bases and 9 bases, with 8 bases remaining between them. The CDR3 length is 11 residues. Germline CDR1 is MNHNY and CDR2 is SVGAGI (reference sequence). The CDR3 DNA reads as TGTGCCAGCAGTAATCAGGGGCCCCAGCATTTT. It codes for CASSNQGPQHF.

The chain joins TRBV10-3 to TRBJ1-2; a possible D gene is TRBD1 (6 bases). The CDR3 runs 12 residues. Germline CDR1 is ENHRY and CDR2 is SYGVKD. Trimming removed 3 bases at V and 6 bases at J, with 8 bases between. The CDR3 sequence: CAISEQGNGYTF. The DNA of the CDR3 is TGTGCCATCAGTGAACAGGGCAATGGCTACACCTTC.

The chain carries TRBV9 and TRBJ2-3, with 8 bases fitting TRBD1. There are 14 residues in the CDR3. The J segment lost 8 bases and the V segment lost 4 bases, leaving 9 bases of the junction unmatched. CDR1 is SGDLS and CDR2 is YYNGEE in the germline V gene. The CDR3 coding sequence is TGTGCCAGCAGCACAGAACAGGGGGTTCGTACGCAGTATTTT. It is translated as CASSTEQGVRTQYF.